A selection of T cell receptor beta chains follows, all from one sample in a study of T-cell memory formation after mild COVID-19. TCRdb used MiXCR to reprocess the 5' RACE reads, holding one entry per CDR3 protein. The data show 360,000 or so distinct CDR3 sequences, over 25% seen once. Sequencing was done on a sample of PBMCs or a T cell subset sorted from them (not recorded which). These TCRs come from an adult woman who had mild COVID-19 (a few samples of this study predate the infection). Cell type and time point are not known. Both conserved end residues are part of each CDR3. Not all rows give a size; the values are once, few, many and, for expanded clones, a class.

many	TRBV25-1	TRBJ2-3	CASSDRGSTDTQYF
.	TRBV4-2	TRBJ2-1	CASSQEGGGQFNEQFF
.	TRBV20-1	TRBJ2-1	CSARRSGRDYNEQFF
many	TRBV11-2	TRBJ1-4	CASSSVLSGLSEKLFF
many	TRBV12-3/TRBV12-4	TRBJ2-7	CASCLSATYEQYF
.	TRBV5-6	TRBJ2-1	CASSLGDSGPYNEQFF
.	TRBV5-1	TRBJ1-2	CASSLAGGVTLGGYTF
once	TRBV4-2	TRBJ2-7	CASSHGTDPGEQYF
.	TRBV7-9	TRBJ2-3	CASSLSRGATDTQYF
few	TRBV27	TRBJ2-5	CASSFPGLETQYF
.	TRBV7-6	TRBJ1-4	CASSSSGTGNEKLFF
.	TRBV30	TRBJ2-3	CAWSTTTTQYF
.	TRBV18	TRBJ2-3	CASSPKWQGADTQYF
few	TRBV7-8	TRBJ2-2	CASSLTGYHTGELFF
.	TRBV5-1	TRBJ2-2	CASSLFHRGTTGELFF
.	TRBV11-3	TRBJ2-1	CASNSGISYNEQFF
few	TRBV7-9	TRBJ2-5	CASSHWERETGETQYF
few	TRBV3-1	TRBJ1-1	CASSRATGAGEAFF
.	TRBV6-2/TRBV6-3	TRBJ2-7	CASSYSPEYYEQYF
few	TRBV7-2	TRBJ1-2	CASSFRTGDPMMVTF
.	TRBV20-1	TRBJ2-3	CSADTGGRGDTQYF
few	TRBV7-8	TRBJ2-3	CASSLARLAPPDTQYF
.	TRBV12-3/TRBV12-4	TRBJ1-1	CASRGIEAFF
few	TRBV5-1	TRBJ1-2	CASSLDGGRSYGYTF
.	TRBV5-6	TRBJ1-3	CASSSDRDDYTIYF
few	TRBV7-6	TRBJ2-1	CASSLEQGIHNEQFF
.	TRBV24-1	TRBJ2-3	CATSDGGRADTDTQYF
.	TRBV14	TRBJ2-1	CASSQGGIGDNEQFF
.	TRBV9	TRBJ1-6	CASSGGAHSPLHF
.	TRBV29-1	TRBJ2-4	CSVEDRNIQYF
.	TRBV7-8	TRBJ2-5	CASMWGAGFQETQYF
few	TRBV20-1	TRBJ2-1	CSARDPGGGISSSYNEQFF
.	TRBV4-1	TRBJ2-2	CASSQEGRSTGELFF
.	TRBV29-1	TRBJ1-1	CSVTTGDPEAFF
medium-sized	TRBV5-4	TRBJ1-2	CASSLEKGVNYGYTF
once	TRBV7-3	TRBJ2-5	CASPLGEFETQYF
few	TRBV18	TRBJ2-3	CASSPEADTQYF
.	TRBV20-1	TRBJ2-1	CSAGSSGLSSYNEQFF
few	TRBV9	TRBJ2-7	CASSPKARQDYEQYF
few	TRBV12-3/TRBV12-4	TRBJ2-1	CASSLAKRGVGKDEQFF